The 14 T cell receptor beta chains in this list originate from one sample, sequenced in a study of shared clonotypes between healthy human individuals. Method: immunoSEQ multiplex PCR; TCRdb's copy keeps in-frame clones and lacks some. The sample lists around 510,000 clones; around 80% were seen once. The sequencing sample was made of PBMCs. The receptors derive from a woman aged 40-49 years in good health. Some clones in this sample may be carry-over from other donors' samples.

This rearrangement joins TRBV28 to TRBJ1-2; a weak D match, TRBD1 (6 bases). Germline CDR1 and CDR2: MDHEN and SYDVKM. Trimming took off 2 bases at V and 7 bases at J, with 14 bases between the two ends. This CDR3 contains 14 residues. CDR3 DNA sequence: TGTGCCAGCAGTTTACCCACACAGGGATTTGGCTACACCTTC. This translates into CASSLPTQGFGYTF.

V and J are TRBV6-5 and TRBJ2-7; D possibly matches TRBD1 or TRBD2 (5 bases each). V was clipped by 3 bases and J by 2 bases, with 14 bases between them. Germline-derived CDR1 and CDR2 are MNHEY and SVGAGI. This CDR3 contains 15 residues. As DNA, the CDR3 is TGTGCCAGCAGTTATTTGCAGGGAGAAGCCTACGAGCAGTACTTC. The encoded protein is CASSYLQGEAYEQYF.

To note about this clone: With a far larger clone one base away, a read error is the likely cause. Other DNA sequences from this sample encode an identical CDR3 as well. V and J are TRBV30 and TRBJ2-2, with no clear D. The germline CDR1 and CDR2 sequences are GTSNPN and SVGIG (reference sequence). The CDR3 is 11 residues long. CDR3 protein: CAWSVGGELFF. CDR3 DNA: TGTGCTTGGAGTGTAGGCGGGGAGCTGTTTTTT.

The rearrangement links TRBV19 to TRBJ1-5; maybe TRBD1 (6 bases). The V gene's germline CDR1 is LNHDA and CDR2 SQIVND (reference sequence). Trimming took 5 bases from V and 5 from J, leaving 10 bases between them. The CDR3 totals 13 residues. DNA of the CDR3: TGTGCCAGTAGTTCCAACAGGGATCAGCCCCAGCATTTT. The encoded protein is CASSSNRDQPQHF. Based on the CDR3 plus reference TRBV19 and TRBJ1-5, the full variable domain is DGGITQSPKYLFRKEGQNVTLSCEQNLNHDAMYWYRQDPGQGLRLIYYSQIVNDFQKGDIAEGYSVSREKKESFPLTVTSAQKNPTAFYLCASSSNRDQPQHFGDGTRLSIL.

This sequence joins TRBV5-5 and TRBJ2-3; D call uncertain. Germline-derived CDR1 and CDR2 are SGHKS and YYEKEE (reference sequence). Trimming took 2 bases from V and 3 from J, leaving 13 bases between them. This CDR3 spans 15 amino acids. CDR3 coding DNA: TGTGCCAGCAGCTTAAGCCCCCGAAAGACAGATACGCAGTATTTT. It specifies CASSLSPRKTDTQYF. The full variable domain, with the rest looked up from reference TRBV5-5 and TRBJ2-3, is DAGVTQSPTHLIKTRGQQVTLRCSPISGHKSVSWYQQVLGQGPQFIFQYYEKEERGRGNFPDRFSARQFPNYSSELNVNALLLGDSALYLCASSLSPRKTDTQYFGPGTRLTVL.

This clone was observed at least ten times. This may stem from a read error, because a much larger clone lies one nucleotide away. Other DNA sequences in the sample encode the same CDR3. This chain uses TRBV25-1 with TRBJ1-1; D not resolved. The V gene's germline CDR1 is MGHDK and CDR2 SYGVNS. There are 11 residues in the CDR3. Trimming took off 6 bases at V and 1 base at J, with 3 bases between the two ends. This chain's CDR3 is CASSENTEAFF. The DNA of the CDR3 is TGTGCCAGCAGCGAGAACACTGAAGCTTTCTTT.

On this clone: The same CDR3 is also encoded by other DNA sequences in this sample. This rearrangement joins TRBV30 to TRBJ2-7, with TRBD1 as a possible D gene (5 bases). Germline-derived CDR1 and CDR2 are GTSNPN and SVGIG (reference sequence). Between the trimmed V and J ends, which lost 0 bases and 7 bases, there was a span of 7 bases. This CDR3 has 11 residues. The CDR3 DNA is TGTGCCTGGAGTGTGGGGCGTGAGCAGTACTTC. Translated, it gives CAWSVGREQYF. The full variable domain, in which reference TRBV30 and TRBJ2-7 provide the parts outside the CDR3, is SQTIHQWPATLVQPVGSPLSLECTVEGTSNPNLYWYRQAAGRGLQLLFYSVGIGQISSEVPQNLSASRPQDRQFILSSKKLLLSDSGFYLCAWSVGREQYFGPGTRLTVT.

The chain uses TRBV18 and TRBJ2-1; 13 bases align to TRBD2. Unmatched junction bases numbered 6, after V lost 2 bases and J lost 5 bases. The CDR3 runs to 17 residues. Germline V lookup: CDR1 KGHSH, CDR2 LQKENI. The CDR3 region is CASSPRTSGSVDNEQFF. The DNA of the CDR3 is TGTGCCAGCTCACCAAGGACTAGCGGGAGCGTGGACAATGAGCAGTTCTTC.

A remark on this clone: A clone one base away is much larger, so this may be a read error. V gene TRBV30 combines with J gene TRBJ1-2, with TRBD1 identical over 12 bases. V lost 1 base to trimming and J lost 4 bases; unmatched junction nucleotides: 7. The CDR3 runs 16 residues. Per the germline V gene, CDR1 is GTSNPN and CDR2 is SVGIG (reference sequence). CDR3 loop: CAWSAGQGASIYGYTF. CDR3 nucleotide sequence: TGTGCCTGGAGTGCGGGACAGGGGGCTTCTATCTATGGCTACACCTTC.

This clone was found many times. The same CDR3 arises from other DNA sequences in this sample as well. J is TRBJ2-1 and V is TRBV9, with no clear D. V lost 0 bases to trimming and J lost 0 bases, with 7 bases between them. The CDR3 is 15 residues long. Germline V lookup: CDR1 SGDLS, CDR2 YYNGEE. The CDR3 DNA reads TGTGCCAGCAGCGTAGGTCTAGACTCCTACAATGAGCAGTTCTTC. Protein sequence: CASSVGLDSYNEQFF.

V and J are TRBV5-4 and TRBJ2-7; TRBD2 aligns across 9 bases. The length of the CDR3 is 16 residues. Germline V CDR1 and CDR2: SGHNT, YYREEE (reference sequence). V lost 3 bases, J lost 6 bases, and 13 bases stayed unmatched. CDR3 DNA sequence: TGTGCCAGCAGCTCTCTGGCGGGAGGGCCTTCCGGCGAGCAGTACTTC. It specifies CASSSLAGGPSGEQYF. The whole variable domain, filled in from reference TRBV5-4 and TRBJ2-7, reads ETGVTQSPTHLIKTRGQQVTLRCSSQSGHNTVSWYQQALGQGPQFIFQYYREEENGRGNFPPRFSGLQFPNYSSELNVNALELDDSALYLCASSSLAGGPSGEQYFGPGTRLTVT.

This chain uses TRBV30 with TRBJ2-7; 13 bases fit TRBD2. The CDR3 loop spans 15 amino acids. Germline CDR1 GTSNPN, CDR2 SVGIG (reference sequence). V was clipped by 3 bases and J by 3 bases; unmatched bases: 5. DNA of the CDR3: TGTGCCTGGAGGGGGGGACTAGCGGGAATCTACGAGCAGTACTTC. This encodes CAWRGGLAGIYEQYF.

Details on this clone: A single base separates this from a much larger clone, so it may be a read error. This chain's CDR3 is CASSSTWGPATNVKLFF. Here the CDR3 DNA reads TGTGCCAGCAGCTCAACCTGGGGGCCTGCAACTAATGTAAAACTGTTTTTT. V usage is TRBV7-6 and J usage is TRBJ1-4, with D tentatively TRBD1 (6 bases). Germline CDR1 SGHVS, CDR2 FNYEAQ. The CDR3 is made up of 17 amino acids.

The chain combines TRBV14 with TRBJ2-7; 7 bases match TRBD2. The CDR3 has 17 amino acids. V lost 2 bases to trimming and J lost 2 bases; unmatched junction nucleotides: 12. The germline CDR1 and CDR2 sequences are SGHDN and FVKESK. CDR3 loop: CASSQNLADNRPYEQYF. CDR3 DNA sequence: TGTGCCAGCAGCCAAAACCTAGCGGACAACCGCCCCTACGAGCAGTACTTC.